The clone carrying this T cell receptor (beta chain) was detected ten times or more. CDR3 length equals 13 residues. Trimming cost V 3 bases and J 5 bases, with 10 bases left between them. These data are taken from a study of T cells in Graves' hyperthyroidism and ophthalmopathy. Study background: The initial diagnosis was the point when peripheral blood was collected, ahead of any treatment.

Amplification yielded TCR beta CDR3 regions, with RNA transcripts as the source. Carried out on the TCR CDR3, a first-round RT-PCR used the HTBI primer set. TCRdb independently ran MiXCR on the multiplex PCR reads; one entry per CDR3 protein. The sample holds a few hundred thousand distinct CDR3 sequences, roughly an eighth seen once. Sequenced input: blood. This clonotype was obtained from a young woman with Graves' hyperthyroidism. The chain uses TRBV12-3 or TRBV12-4 and TRBJ2-5; D is ambiguous. The CDR3 DNA is TGTGCCAGCAGTTTCAGGTGGCAGGAGACCCAGTACTTC. It is translated as CASSFRWQETQYF.